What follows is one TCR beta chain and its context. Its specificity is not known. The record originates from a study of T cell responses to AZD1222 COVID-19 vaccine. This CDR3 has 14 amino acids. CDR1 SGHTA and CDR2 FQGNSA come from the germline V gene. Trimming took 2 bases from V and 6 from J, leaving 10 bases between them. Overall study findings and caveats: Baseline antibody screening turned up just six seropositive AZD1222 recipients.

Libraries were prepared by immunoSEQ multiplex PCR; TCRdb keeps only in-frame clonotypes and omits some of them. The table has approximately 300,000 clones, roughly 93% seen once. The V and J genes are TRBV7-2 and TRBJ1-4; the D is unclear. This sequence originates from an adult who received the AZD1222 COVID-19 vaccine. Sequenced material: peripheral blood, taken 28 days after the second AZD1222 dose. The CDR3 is CASSLWVSDEKLFF. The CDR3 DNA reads TGTGCCAGCAGCTTATGGGTATCCGATGAAAAACTGTTTTTT.